This T cell receptor beta chain was recorded in a study of shared clonotypes between healthy human individuals (dated by TCRdb to about 2020). About the full investigation: The cohort comprised two women and a few men aged 18 to 49 years. For each donor, three plates each were used for CD4 naive and CD4 memory, two plates were used for CD8 naive, and one plate was used for CD8 memory. To estimate repertoire size and how much clonotype sharing occurs between individuals, the study deeply sequenced the blood TCR repertoires of five or six healthy adults. Libraries were prepared and TCR repertoires were sequenced by different laboratories using diverse techniques, in order to increase sequencing depth and limit assay-specific biases. Each donor's leukapheresis produced roughly between roughly 0.85 and 10 billion PBMCs. Overall study results and their limits: Based on pairwise subsampling, the degree of clonotype sharing among donors was expected to be affected by sequencing depth. Compared with non-shared clonotypes, the clonotypes found in all four sorted-subset donors had higher generation probabilities. Incomplete sequencing was indicated by rarefaction of sorted-subset datasets, despite the large sequencing depth. Sharing across a handful of donors was observed for around 5% of naive CD4, around 3.5% of naive CD8, roughly 2.3% of memory CD4, and roughly 0.4% of memory CD8 clonotypes. Sampling was restricted to blood, and TCR repertoires in tissues likely differ from the TCR repertoires found in blood. Estimated clonotype richness was generally larger for naive than for memory subsets. Because the study included a small number of donors, the genetic and exposure-history diversity represented was limited.

About this clone itself: Which antigen it targets is not known. No base-level quality is on record; no much larger clone is a single base apart.

Using the deep immunoSEQ assay, TCR CDR3 regions were amplified from genomic DNA by multiplex PCR. Extracted genomic DNA from each cell subset was spread evenly across all wells of several immunoSEQ 96-well plates, with each plate serving as a replicate. For sorted subsets, each replicate PCR was loaded with about 0.2 ug genomic DNA, equivalent to 25,000 to 35,000 T cell genomes. The purified libraries were quantified using a Qubit 3.0 fluorometer, sized with a Bioanalyzer 2100, and then quantified again using the KAPA Library Quantification kit. Every immunoSEQ 96-well plate was sequenced on a separate single-read 150-cycle Illumina NextSeq 550 flow cell. Concerning the study's data processing: The immunoSEQ output contained only junctional sequences without quality scores, so filtering could not match that applied to full-length reads. Sequences were annotated with PyIR, a Python wrapper for IgBLAST v1.9, and V/J genes and CDR3 were assigned using IMGT germline references. Any read was removed if the V/J assignment was weak (E-value above 1e-6), the CDR3 was missing, or the read contained stop codons, out-of-frame junctions, or ambiguous translated residues. V3J clonotypes were defined by identical inferred V gene, J gene, and CDR3 amino acid sequence. The percentage overlap between two repertoires was calculated by dividing the number of shared unique clonotypes by the size of the smaller repertoire. Richness of each repertoire was evaluated using RTK rarefaction, the Chao1 estimator, and Recon v2.1 estimates of unobserved clonotypes. OLGA was used to compute generation probabilities for all TCRbeta clonotypes that the gDNA method yielded from several donors. Not all clones reach the TCRdb copy of this immuneACCESS table, which keeps in-frame sequences only. Checked studies attribute under half of the gap to unresolved V genes and leave the rest unexplained. V, J and clone size derive from that table, while D and trimming were established from the DNA sequence. The table for this sample lists some 2,500,000 clones; 85% to 95% of them were counted only once. The ten largest clones represent about 0.41% of the sample.

Healthy HIV-negative adults with no recently reported acute infections or vaccinations were included as donors. Every donor was a Caucasian adult residing in Nashville, Tennessee, USA. CD4+ T cells were enriched by magnetic negative selection; naive cells were then positively selected on CD45RA, and the negative fraction formed the memory subset. Blood was obtained by leukapheresis, after which PBMCs were separated by Ficoll-Histopaque density gradient centrifugation and cryopreserved in liquid nitrogen vapor phase. Analytical flow cytometry was used to check the purity and quantity of each magnetically sorted T cell population. Genomic DNA was isolated from every sorted fraction and measured by UV absorbance on a Nanodrop 2000c. The CDR3 covers 16 residues, taking in both the cysteine and the phenylalanine. Only CDR3 DNA is held: 48 bases, read in frame from base 1. CDR1 and CDR2, looked up from the germline V gene, are SGHDT and YYEEEE. The trim is 0 bases for V and 3 bases for J, with a gap of 16 bases between the germline ends.

This receptor chain uses TRBV5-6 and TRBJ2-7, with TRBD1 perhaps the D gene, on 5 matching bases. The material sequenced was naive CD4+ T cells from PBMCs. In light of the paper, this sample's cell subset or site label describes: CD45RA+ positively selected. This clonotype was sampled from a man between 18 and 35 years old in good health. Some clones in this sample may be carry-over from other donors' samples. The encoded CDR3 is CASSLEGWGSNYEQYF. Here is the DNA: TGTGCCAGCAGCTTGGAGGGCTGGGGCAGCAACTACGAGCAGTACTTC. Here the CDR3 is joined to the reference TRBV5-6 and TRBJ2-7 genes, and the full variable domain is: DAGVTQSPTHLIKTRGQQVTLRCSPKSGHDTVSWYQQALGQGPQFIFQYYEEEERQRGNFPDRFSGHQFPNYSSELNVNALLLGDSALYLCASSLEGWGSNYEQYFGPGTRLTVT.